This record covers a single TCR beta chain. This sample is part of a study of shared clonotypes between healthy human individuals. The repertoire was sequenced with immunoSEQ multiplex PCR; TCRdb's copy has only in-frame clones and lacks some. The profile shows roughly 640,000 clones, about 74% of them singletons. Trimming at V came to 6 bases and at J to 3 bases, leaving 7 bases not matched to a gene. The germline CDR1 and CDR2 sequences are WNHNN and SYGVQD (reference sequence). The CDR3 is 15 residues long. The sample consisted of memory CD4+ T cells sorted from blood. Subset denoted: CD45RA-negative fraction. The receptor comes from a woman between 25 and 40 years old in good health. V is TRBV10-1 and J is TRBJ2-2; TRBD1 aligns across 7 bases. CDR3 residues: CASRRRDRDTGELFF. DNA of the CDR3: TGCGCCAGCAGGAGGCGTGACAGGGACACCGGGGAGCTGTTTTTT.